The 17 T cell receptor beta chains reported below all come from one sample, sequenced in a study of cytomegalovirus exposure and HLA in healthy donors. PCR primers comprised 60 Vbeta and 13 Jbeta primers. Using immunoSEQ multiplex PCR, the repertoire was profiled, and TCRdb retains in-frame clones only, with some absent. The sample has 200,000 to 250,000 clones, roughly 91% seen once. Sequenced: PBMCs. The source is a woman between 18 and 29 years old in good health and CMV-seronegative.

The gene calls are TRBV6-1 and TRBJ1-2; D is possibly TRBD1 (6 bases). V lost 6 bases, J lost 5 bases, and 10 bases lay in between. This CDR3 contains 12 residues. From germline, CDR1 is MNHNS and CDR2 SASEGT. CDR3 in amino acids: CASRTGSYGYTF. The CDR3 DNA reads as TGTGCCAGCAGGACAGGTTCTTATGGCTACACCTTC.

The chain combines TRBV6-5 with TRBJ2-2; a weak D match, TRBD2 (5 bases). This CDR3 is built from 13 residues. Germline CDR1 is MNHEY and CDR2 is SVGAGI. Trimming took off 8 bases at V and 1 base at J, with 8 bases between the two ends. The CDR3 DNA reads TGTGCCAGCGGAGAGGGGAACACCGGGGAGCTGTTTTTT. Translating gives CASGEGNTGELFF.

This chain connects TRBV5-4 to TRBJ2-5; D gene uncertain. This CDR3 region has 13 residues. Looked up from germline, CDR1 is SGHNT and CDR2 is YYREEE (reference sequence). With 4 bases removed from V and 5 bases from J, the gap between germline ends came to 12 bases. The CDR3 is CASSQASLETQYF. CDR3 nucleotide sequence: TGTGCCAGCAGCCAGGCATCCCTGGAGACCCAGTACTTC.

The chain uses TRBV19 and TRBJ2-1, with 10 bases aligning to TRBD2. Unmatched junction bases numbered 4, after V lost 9 bases and J lost 2 bases. CDR1 and CDR2 from the germline V gene are LNHDA and SQIVND (reference sequence). The CDR3 has 14 amino acids. As DNA, the CDR3 is TGTGCCAGCACTAGCGGGGCCGCCTACAATGAGCAGTTCTTC. This sequence encodes CASTSGAAYNEQFF.

This clone has just a few counts. The genes are TRBV19 and TRBJ2-1; 14 bases are a match to TRBD2. Germline trimming cut 6 bases from V and 2 bases from J; bases unmatched to any gene: 9. The CDR3 extends over 18 amino acids. Germline V gene data show CDR1 as LNHDA and CDR2 as SQIVND (reference sequence). The CDR3 DNA is TGTGCCAGTAGAACCGGGACTAGCGGGAGTGGGACCTACAATGAGCAGTTCTTC. Protein: CASRTGTSGSGTYNEQFF.

The V call is TRBV13, the J call TRBJ2-2; D not certain. V was shortened by 5 bases and J by 6 bases, with 7 bases between the two germline ends. Germline V gives CDR1 PRHDT, CDR2 FYEKMQ (reference sequence). The CDR3 has 12 amino acids. CDR3 nucleotide sequence: TGTGCCAGCAGCGACAAACCCGGGGAGCTGTTTTTT. Translation: CASSDKPGELFF.

V gene TRBV2 combines with J gene TRBJ1-4, with D tentatively TRBD1 (6 bases). The V and J ends lost 8 bases and 3 bases respectively, with 16 bases between them. CDR3 size: 15 residues. Germline V CDR1 and CDR2: SNHLY, FYNNEI. CDR3 bases: TGTGCCAGCCGACGCCGGACAGCGTCTAATGAAAAACTGTTTTTT. This encodes CASRRRTASNEKLFF.

V is TRBV30 and J is TRBJ2-5; 8 bases agree with TRBD1. The closer fit of TRBJ2-7 to the DNA end suggests the J call may be wrong. The length of the CDR3 is 14 residues. Germline V gene data show CDR1 as GTSNPN and CDR2 as SVGIG (reference sequence). CDR3 nucleotides: TGTGCCTGGAGTGTAGGACAGGGAGGCTACGAGCAGTACTTC. Its translation is CAWSVGQGGYEQYF.

In nucleotides, the CDR3 is TGTGCCAGCAGGCTAGCGGGAGTAACAGATACGCAGTATTTT. This sequence encodes CASRLAGVTDTQYF. The chain uses TRBV25-1 and TRBJ2-3; 10 bases match TRBD2. The CDR3 has 14 residues. V gave up 6 bases and J gave up 3 bases; unmatched junction bases: 3. Germline values: CDR1 MGHDK, CDR2 SYGVNS.

The gene calls are TRBV10-1 and TRBJ2-1; D ambiguous. Trimming shortened V by 5 bases and J by 9 bases, and 11 bases separated the two germline ends. This CDR3 is built from 12 residues. From germline, CDR1 is WNHNN and CDR2 SYGVQD (reference sequence). The CDR3 nucleotides read TGCGCCAGCAGTATAGGTTCGGGTGAGCAGTTCTTC. Translated, it gives CASSIGSGEQFF.

V and J are TRBV9 and TRBJ2-2, with D perhaps matching TRBD1 (5 bases). Germline values: CDR1 SGDLS, CDR2 YYNGEE. Trimming left V 4 bases short and J 3 bases short, with 16 bases between. The CDR3 runs 16 residues. This CDR3 reads CASSQGGQTYTGELFF. CDR3 DNA: TGTGCCAGCAGCCAGGGTGGGCAGACATACACCGGGGAGCTGTTTTTT.

The rearrangement uses TRBV6-5 and TRBJ2-1, with 9 bases aligning to TRBD1. This CDR3 contains 15 residues. CDR1 and CDR2 (germline): MNHEY, SVGAGI. After removal of 5 bases from V and 3 bases from J, the junction contained 5 bases not matched to a gene. The CDR3 sequence is CASSPDRGIYNEQFF. DNA for the CDR3: TGTGCCAGCAGTCCCGACAGGGGGATCTACAATGAGCAGTTCTTC.

This chain uses TRBV6-6 with TRBJ1-2, with TRBD1 identical over 8 bases. With 5 bases clipped from V and 1 base from J, the junction kept 6 bases outside the gene matches. The CDR3 length is 15 residues. Germline V gives CDR1 MNHNY, CDR2 SVGAGI (reference sequence). The CDR3: CASSPRQGRNYGYTF. In nucleotides, the CDR3 is TGTGCCAGCAGTCCCAGACAGGGGCGTAACTATGGCTACACCTTC.

The chain joins TRBV15 to TRBJ2-3; no clear D gene. V was shortened by 0 bases and J by 2 bases, with 6 bases between the two germline ends. Per the germline V gene, CDR1 is LNHNV and CDR2 is YYDKDF (reference sequence). This CDR3 has 14 amino acids. The CDR3 sequence is CATSREQNTDTQYF. Here the CDR3 DNA reads TGTGCCACCAGCAGAGAGCAGAACACAGATACGCAGTATTTT. Based on the CDR3 plus reference TRBV15 and TRBJ2-3, the full variable domain is DAMVIQNPRYQVTQFGKPVTLSCSQTLNHNVMYWYQQKSSQAPKLLFHYYDKDFNNEADTPDNFQSRRPNTSFCFLDIRSPGLGDTAMYLCATSREQNTDTQYFGPGTRLTVL.

The V gene is TRBV7-2, the J gene TRBJ2-7, with TRBD2 identical over 8 bases. The CDR3 loop spans 15 amino acids. Germline CDR1 SGHTA, CDR2 FQGNSA. V shed 3 bases, J shed 6 bases, and the junction held 10 bases outside the gene matches. In nucleotides, the CDR3 is TGTGCCAGCAGCTTCGAGCGGGGGCTTTATAGCGAGCAGTACTTC. As protein: CASSFERGLYSEQYF.

The chain links TRBV5-1 to TRBJ2-1; 11 bases are shared with TRBD2. The CDR3 is 13 residues long. Germline CDR1 SGHRS, CDR2 YFSETQ. Germline trimming cut 4 bases from V and 8 bases from J; bases unmatched to any gene: 2. CDR3 DNA: TGCGCCAGCAGCACTAGCGGGGGCTATGAGCAGTTCTTC. Translating it yields CASSTSGGYEQFF.

The CDR3 spells CASSGAGDYETQYF. The CDR3 region has the DNA TGTGCCAGCAGTGGGGCAGGCGATTATGAGACCCAGTACTTC. The chain employs TRBV25-1 and TRBJ2-5; the D is unclear. Trimming cost V 4 bases and J 5 bases, with 14 bases left between them. The CDR3 sequence is 14 residues long. Germline V lookup: CDR1 MGHDK, CDR2 SYGVNS.